This T cell receptor beta chain was recorded in a study of beta chain features in type 1 diabetes. This clone came up many times. Its antigen is not identified. Study-level points and caveats: Individuals with type 1 diabetes displayed fewer insertions and more deletions at VDJ junctions. A moderate, significant TCRB CDR3 shortening appeared in type 1 diabetes across four CD4+ subsets.

V was clipped by 2 bases and J by 0 bases; unmatched bases: 4. Germline loops: CDR1 SQVTM, CDR2 ANQGSEA. CDR3 size: 16 residues. Investigators reverse transcribed all isolated RNA, so they sequenced expressed TCRB transcripts. Repertoires were generated with immunoSEQ multiplex PCR, while TCRdb's copy carries only in-frame clones and drops some. The repertoire holds about 270,000 clones, with approximately 14% as singletons. Populations isolated by sorting all had purity greater than 95%. The gene calls are TRBV29-1 and TRBJ2-6, with 7 nucleotides matching TRBD1. Sequencing used naive CD4+ T cells from blood. This receptor was taken from a man in his thirties or forties with type 1 diabetes. CDR3 sequence reads: CSVEPTGASGANVLTF. DNA for the CDR3: TGCAGCGTTGAACCCACAGGGGCCTCTGGGGCCAACGTCCTGACTTTC.